This T cell receptor beta chain came from a study of blood T cell repertoires in COVID-19. About the study: The study drew acute and convalescent COVID-19 samples from the United States, Italy and Spain. Sources were T cells, B-cell-depleted T cells, or PBMCs; the material itself was cDNA or gDNA.

The CDR3 runs to 16 residues. Germline V gene sequence: CDR1 SGHDT, CDR2 YYEEEE. The V end lost 5 bases, the J end lost 1 base, and 18 bases lay between the germline ends. Original processing notes: Researchers report that nucleated cell counts were estimated from reference gene primer amplification. The method was immunoSEQ multiplex PCR; TCRdb's version includes in-frame clones alone and lacks a portion of them. D and trimming were read from the DNA, whereas the V and J calls and clone size are those reported in that table. Of about 220,000 clones listed, around 81% are singletons. This TCR was recovered from a woman in her twenties or thirties who had recovered from COVID-19. The chain employs TRBV5-6 and TRBJ2-5, with D perhaps TRBD2 (6 bases). The sequenced sample consisted of peripheral blood. The CDR3 protein is CASSFLGSGIQETQYF. As DNA, the CDR3 is TGTGCCAGCAGTTTCCTCGGTAGCGGCATCCAAGAGACCCAGTACTTC.